These 4 T cell receptor beta chains share one sample of origin, sequenced in a study of blood T cell repertoires in COVID-19. Sequenced by immunoSEQ multiplex PCR; TCRdb stores in-frame clones only, minus some. The sample contains about 150,000 clones, around nine tenths of which appear only once. Specimen: peripheral blood. The receptors come from a woman in her seventies with acute or convalescent COVID-19.

The J gene is TRBJ2-3, the V gene TRBV2; 12 bases align to TRBD2. The germline V gene encodes CDR1 SNHLY and CDR2 FYNNEI. The CDR3 consists of 17 residues. Losses at the gene ends were 6 bases for V and 2 bases for J; bases not matched to a gene: 9. The CDR3 coding sequence is TGTGCCAGCAGGGCCGCCACTAGCGGGGGGCCCACAGATACGCAGTATTTT. It encodes CASRAATSGGPTDTQYF.

The chain recombines TRBV6-5 with TRBJ1-2; 9 positions match TRBD1. V lost 0 bases to trimming and J lost 8 bases; unmatched junction nucleotides: 7. The CDR3 runs to 15 residues. Germline loops: CDR1 MNHEY, CDR2 SVGAGI. The CDR3 reads CASSYSDRGAWGYTF. CDR3 nucleotide sequence: TGTGCCAGCAGTTACTCGGACAGGGGTGCTTGGGGCTACACCTTC.

This clone was counted a single time. This chain joins TRBV7-8 and TRBJ2-7, with a weak D call TRBD1 (6 bases). V lost 1 base to trimming and J lost 3 bases, with 13 bases between them. The CDR3 is 15 amino acids. Germline V gene lookup returns CDR1 SGHVS and CDR2 FQNEAQ. This CDR3 is CASSLEGQQNYEQYF. CDR3 coding DNA: TGTGCCAGCAGCTTAGAGGGACAACAAAACTACGAGCAGTACTTC.

The gene calls are TRBV6-2 or TRBV6-3 and TRBJ2-7; 10 nucleotides agree with TRBD1. The CDR3 has 16 residues. The germline V gene has CDR1 MNHEY and CDR2 SVGEGT. V gave up 6 bases and J gave up 5 bases; unmatched junction bases: 13. The CDR3 DNA follows: TGTGCCAGCAGCCGCCCTCCGGGACAGGGGAACCACGAGCAGTACTTC. It specifies CASSRPPGQGNHEQYF.